A single sample gave rise to the 7 T cell receptor beta chains below, sequenced in a study of T cell changes during pregnancy in multiple sclerosis. Produced via immunoSEQ multiplex PCR; TCRdb's table is partial and in-frame only. The sample contains approximately 61,000 clones, more than 75% of which appear only once. The starting material was peripheral blood, obtained in the first trimester of pregnancy. Every receptor here comes from a female donor in good health, enrolled as a control in a pregnancy study.

CDR3 sequence: CASTHRGLLDTEAFF. For the CDR3, the DNA is TGTGCCAGCACCCACAGGGGGCTTTTGGACACTGAAGCTTTCTTT. This rearrangement joins TRBV27 to TRBJ1-1, with 9 bases matching TRBD1. Germline CDR1 is MNHEY and CDR2 is SMNVEV (reference sequence). The CDR3 is 15 residues long. With V trimmed by 7 bases and J by 3 bases, 9 bases remained unmatched.

The chain employs TRBV11-3 and TRBJ2-5; 9 bases match TRBD2. Germline CDR1 reads SGHNT; CDR2 reads YENEEA. Unmatched junction bases numbered 6, after V lost 2 bases and J lost 5 bases. This CDR3 has 15 residues. CDR3 nucleotides: TGTGCCAGCAGCTTAAGTAGCGGGGGTTCGGAGACCCAGTACTTC. Translation gives CASSLSSGGSETQYF.

The chain links TRBV18 to TRBJ1-2, with 9 bases aligning to TRBD1. This CDR3 spans 14 amino acids. In germline, CDR1 is KGHSH, CDR2 LQKENI. The V and J ends lost 4 bases and 6 bases, in that order; junction bases with no gene match: 6. The CDR3 DNA reads as TGTGCCAGCTCACGGGGACAGGGCCTGGATGGCTACACCTTC. It specifies CASSRGQGLDGYTF.

V usage is TRBV7-2 and J usage is TRBJ2-3; a weak D match, TRBD1 (6 bases). The CDR3 runs to 15 residues. The V gene's germline CDR1 is SGHTA and CDR2 FQGNSA. Trimming took off 5 bases at V and 0 bases at J, with 12 bases between the two ends. The CDR3 DNA sequence: TGTGCCAGCAGCCGGACAGACCCTAGCACAGATACGCAGTATTTT. Translation gives CASSRTDPSTDTQYF. The entire variable domain, with the rest obtained from reference TRBV7-2 and TRBJ2-3, is as follows: GAGVSQSPSNKVTEKGKDVELRCDPISGHTALYWYRQSLGQGLEFLIYFQGNSAPDKSGLPSDRFSAERTGGSVSTLTIQRTQQEDSAVYLCASSRTDPSTDTQYFGPGTRLTVL.

The chain carries TRBV5-1 and TRBJ2-3; 11 nucleotides agree with TRBD1. Germline-derived CDR1 and CDR2 are SGHRS and YFSETQ. V was pared by 3 bases and J by 2 bases, with 2 bases of the junction left unmatched. This CDR3 has 15 amino acids. CDR3 DNA sequence: TGCGCCAGCAGCTCCGGACAGGGGGCCACAGATACGCAGTATTTT. Amino acids: CASSSGQGATDTQYF.

The gene calls are TRBV10-3 and TRBJ2-3; 10 bases are shared with TRBD2. V gave up 11 bases and J gave up 6 bases; unmatched junction bases: 14. There are 15 residues in the CDR3. CDR1 is ENHRY, CDR2 SYGVKD, per germline. CDR3 region: CASRGSGRAPDTQYF. In DNA, the CDR3 is TGTGCCTCCAGGGGGAGCGGGAGGGCCCCGGATACGCAGTATTTT.

J is TRBJ2-1 and V is TRBV5-1; 13 positions match TRBD2. The length of the CDR3 is 15 residues. Germline assignment: CDR1 SGHRS and CDR2 YFSETQ. Trimming at V came to 4 bases and at J to 5 bases, leaving 3 bases not matched to a gene. Here the CDR3 DNA reads TGCGCCAGCAGCGCGGGACTAGCGGGGAACAATGAGCAGTTCTTC. It codes for CASSAGLAGNNEQFF.